The next 12 T cell receptor beta chains were all read from a single sample in a study of identical twins. MiXCR, applied by TCRdb to the 5' RACE reads, yields one record per CDR3 protein. This table has a few hundred thousand distinct CDR3 sequences, approximately 24% appearing once. These sequences were also reported in another study, on T cells expressing NK-cell markers.

Sequencing used CD4+ T cells sorted from blood. The receptors come from a woman aged 18-29 years in good health.

The rearrangement links TRBV12-3 or TRBV12-4 to TRBJ2-7; D is perhaps TRBD1 or TRBD2 (6 bases each). Trimming removed 0 bases at V and 5 bases at J, with 8 bases between. CDR3 length: 13 residues. CDR3 DNA sequence: TGTGCCAGCAGTTTAGCGGAGGGGGACGAGCAGTACTTC. Translating gives CASSLAEGDEQYF.

The V call is TRBV6-1, the J call TRBJ2-5; 10 positions agree with TRBD1. The germline CDR1 and CDR2 sequences are MNHNS and SASEGT. The trim removed 5 bases at V and 5 bases at J, leaving 5 bases unmatched. The CDR3 is 14 residues long. CDR3 in DNA: TGTGCCAGCAGTACGGGACAGGGGATGGAGACCCAGTACTTC. Its protein is CASSTGQGMETQYF.

The rearrangement uses TRBV7-2 and TRBJ1-5; D gene uncertain. CDR3 length: 15 amino acids. V was clipped by 5 bases and J by 3 bases, with 14 bases between them. CDR1 is SGHTA and CDR2 is FQGNSA in the germline V gene. CDR3 sequence (DNA): TGTGCCAGCAGCCAGAGCACCGGGATCAATCAGCCCCAGCATTTT. Its protein product is CASSQSTGINQPQHF.

This clonotype appeared a single time. J is TRBJ2-5 and V is TRBV11-2; 14 nucleotides line up with TRBD2. This CDR3 contains 20 residues. Germline values: CDR1 SGHAT, CDR2 FQNNGV. Germline trimming cut 5 bases from V and 0 bases from J; bases unmatched to any gene: 14. CDR3: CASSPHLRLAGGKYQETQYF. The CDR3 coding sequence is TGTGCCAGCAGCCCCCATCTAAGACTAGCGGGAGGGAAGTACCAAGAGACCCAGTACTTC.

This clonotype has just one count. V usage is TRBV10-1 and J usage is TRBJ2-4; no definite D call. Trimming removed 0 bases from V and 0 bases from J, with 9 bases in between. Germline V gene sequence: CDR1 WNHNN, CDR2 SYGVQD (reference sequence). CDR3 length: 16 residues. This chain's CDR3 is CASSESVVAAKNIQYF. The CDR3 nucleotides read TGCGCCAGCAGTGAGTCAGTTGTGGCAGCCAAAAACATTCAGTACTTC.

This clonotype appeared many times. The chain links TRBV5-1 to TRBJ2-2; 7 bases are a match to TRBD1. Germline trimming cut 0 bases from V and 3 bases from J; bases unmatched to any gene: 2. Germline V lookup: CDR1 SGHRS, CDR2 YFSETQ. The CDR3 extends over 15 amino acids. The CDR3 nucleotides are TGCGCCAGCAGCTTGGCAGGGGGAGACACCGGGGAGCTGTTTTTT. Amino acids: CASSLAGGDTGELFF.

This clonotype was counted only a few times. The DNA for the CDR3 is TGTGCCAGCAGCTTTGGGCCCTCCAACTATGGCTACACCTTC. Its protein is CASSFGPSNYGYTF. The genes are TRBV7-2 and TRBJ1-2; D is unclear. This CDR3 has 14 residues. V lost 3 bases and J 2 bases, leaving 10 bases between the germline ends. CDR1 SGHTA and CDR2 FQGNSA come from the germline V gene.

The chain joins TRBV29-1 to TRBJ2-1; a possible D gene is TRBD1 (5 bases). The CDR3 covers 13 residues. Germline CDR1 reads SQVTM; CDR2 reads ANQGSEA. V lost 6 bases and J 7 bases, leaving 16 bases between the germline ends. The CDR3 region is CSVTGESRNEQFF. The CDR3 DNA sequence: TGCAGCGTAACAGGTGAATCTAGGAATGAGCAGTTCTTC.

The chain combines TRBV20-1 with TRBJ2-5, with D possibly being TRBD1 (6 bases). V dropped 8 bases and J dropped 2 bases, with 18 bases sitting between them. Germline V CDR1 and CDR2: DFQATT, SNEGSKA (reference sequence). CDR3 length: 14 residues. The CDR3 region has the DNA TGCAGTCCCCGGCACGGACAGCGGCAAGAGACCCAGTACTTC. It codes for CSPRHGQRQETQYF.

This clonotype has just a few counts. The chain has TRBV20-1 and TRBJ2-1; no definite D call. Germline V gene sequence: CDR1 DFQATT, CDR2 SNEGSKA (reference sequence). CDR3 length: 12 amino acids. V was trimmed by 1 base and J by 13 bases, leaving 14 bases between them. CDR3 loop: CSARADNPAQFF. The CDR3 DNA sequence: TGCAGTGCTAGAGCAGATAACCCCGCACAGTTCTTC.

The CDR3 DNA reads TGTGCCAGCAGTCACAACGAGGGAATGCTCTATGGCTACACCTTC. Amino acid sequence: CASSHNEGMLYGYTF. J is TRBJ1-2 and V is TRBV25-1; no definite D call. Germline V CDR1 and CDR2: MGHDK, SYGVNS. Between the trimmed V and J ends, which lost 5 bases and 4 bases, there was a span of 17 bases. The length of the CDR3 is 15 residues.

This clonotype was seen repeatedly, ten times or more. The V and J genes are TRBV12-3 or TRBV12-4 and TRBJ2-3; 8 bases fit TRBD1. V gave up 4 bases and J gave up 1 base; unmatched junction bases: 1. CDR3 size: 14 residues. The CDR3 nucleotides are TGTGCCAGCAGTTCGGACAGGGGCACAGATACGCAGTATTTT. Its protein product is CASSSDRGTDTQYF.